These T cell receptor beta chains were read from a single sample in a study of CD8 T cells in Susac syndrome. TCRdb used MiXCR to reprocess the immunoSEQ multiplex PCR reads, holding one entry per CDR3 protein. The repertoire consists of tens of thousands of distinct CDR3 sequences, with approximately 96% occurring once and the leading ten covering approximately 0.62%. The sequencing input was CD8+ T cells from PBMCs. These TCRs come from a human donor with Susac syndrome. CDR3s include the opening cysteine and the closing phenylalanine or tryptophan. A D gene is named only where the DNA matches it firmly. Only part of the rows carry a size: once, few, many, or a class if the clone is expanded.

J gene,D gene,clone size,V gene,CDR3 protein,CDR3 DNA
TRBJ1-2,-,-,TRBV30,CAWSVGYTF,TGTGCCTGGAGTGTTGGCTACACCTTC
TRBJ2-5,TRBD1,-,TRBV15,CATSRDLDRGGETQYF,TGTGCCACCAGCAGAGATCTGGACAGGGGCGGGGAGACCCAGTACTTC
TRBJ2-1,TRBD1,-,TRBV20-1,CSARAQGQVYNEQFF,TGCAGTGCTAGGGCCCAGGGACAGGTCTACAATGAGCAGTTCTTC
TRBJ2-3,-,once,TRBV12-5,CASGLGGPTDTQYF,TGTGCTAGTGGTTTAGGGGGGCCCACAGATACGCAGTATTTT
TRBJ1-5,TRBD1,-,TRBV4-1,CASSQRDRGDQPQHF,TGCGCCAGCAGCCAACGGGACAGGGGGGATCAGCCCCAGCATTTT
TRBJ1-5,TRBD1,-,TRBV30,CAWSLGQGEQPQHF,TGTGCCTGGAGTCTGGGACAGGGGGAACAGCCCCAGCATTTT
TRBJ2-5,-,-,TRBV4-3,CASSQDGDGVTFQETQYF,TGCGCCAGCAGCCAAGACGGGGACGGGGTGACTTTCCAAGAGACCCAGTACTTC
TRBJ1-1,-,-,TRBV28,CASSLDREMNTEAFF,TGTGCCAGCAGTTTGGACCGAGAGATGAACACTGAAGCTTTCTTT
TRBJ1-2,TRBD1,-,TRBV4-3,CASSHDQGGGYTF,TGCGCCAGCAGCCATGATCAGGGGGGAGGCTACACCTTC
TRBJ2-1,-,-,TRBV20-1,CSASGALSSYNEQFF,TGCAGTGCTAGCGGGGCCCTATCCTCCTACAATGAGCAGTTCTTC
TRBJ2-1,-,-,TRBV30,CAWAGEGVFDEQFF,TGTGCCTGGGCCGGCGAGGGGGTTTTCGATGAGCAGTTCTTC
TRBJ2-3,-,-,TRBV27,CASSLSRGTDTQYF,TGTGCCAGCAGTTTATCCAGGGGCACAGATACGCAGTATTTT
TRBJ1-4,-,once,TRBV20-1,CSAPGFGANEKLFF,TGCAGTGCTCCAGGTTTTGGGGCTAATGAAAAACTGTTTTTT
TRBJ1-3,TRBD1,-,TRBV29-1,CSASGGGNTIYF,TGCAGCGCCTCAGGGGGCGGAAACACCATATATTTT
TRBJ1-1,-,-,TRBV6-5,CASSYSLGNTEAFF,TGTGCCAGCAGTTACTCCCTTGGGAACACTGAAGCTTTCTTT
TRBJ1-5,-,-,TRBV7-8,CASSSGDPRNQPQHF,TGTGCCAGCAGCTCAGGGGACCCCCGCAATCAGCCCCAGCATTTT
TRBJ1-5,-,once,TRBV24-1,CATSESHSNQPQHF,TGTGCCACCAGTGAGAGCCATAGCAATCAGCCCCAGCATTTT
TRBJ2-5,TRBD2,few,TRBV20-1,CSAPLSPLAGETQYF,TGCAGTGCTCCCCTTTCGCCACTAGCGGGAGAGACCCAGTACTTC
TRBJ1-2,-,once,TRBV20-1,CSGSMGGGYGYTF,TGCAGTGGATCCATGGGAGGTGGCTATGGCTACACCTTC
TRBJ1-5,TRBD1,-,TRBV20-1,CSAPRQGESNQPQHF,TGCAGTGCCCCCAGACAGGGAGAGAGCAATCAGCCCCAGCATTTT
TRBJ2-7,-,-,TRBV20-1,CSAPGTATYEQYF,TGCAGTGCTCCCGGGACCGCCACCTACGAGCAGTACTTC
TRBJ2-3,TRBD2,-,TRBV23-1,CASPGGNTGTSGGSTDTQYF,TGCGCCAGCCCGGGTGGGAATACCGGGACTAGCGGGGGGAGCACAGATACGCAGTATTTT
TRBJ2-1,TRBD2,-,TRBV3-1,CASSQLAGTSYNEQFF,TGTGCCAGCAGCCAGCTAGCGGGGACTTCCTACAATGAGCAGTTCTTC
TRBJ2-7,-,-,TRBV20-1,CSASRDGAYEQYF,TGCAGTGCGAGCCGGGACGGGGCCTACGAGCAGTACTTC
TRBJ2-1,-,once,TRBV6-2/TRBV6-3,CASSLQLYNEQFF,TGTGCCAGCAGTCTCCAGCTCTACAATGAGCAGTTCTTC
TRBJ2-1,-,-,TRBV5-1,CASSLSGNEQFF,TGCGCCAGCAGCTTGTCGGGCAATGAGCAGTTCTTC
TRBJ2-7,-,-,TRBV6-2/TRBV6-3,CASSYSYEELSSYEQYF,TGTGCCAGCAGTTACTCCTATGAGGAACTTAGCTCCTACGAGCAGTACTTC
TRBJ1-1,-,-,TRBV3-1,CASSQDLGGVKAFF,TGTGCCAGCAGCCAAGATCTTGGAGGGGTGAAAGCTTTCTTT
TRBJ2-3,TRBD2,-,TRBV4-2,CASSPREGLDTDTQYF,TGTGCCAGCAGCCCGAGGGAGGGACTCGACACAGATACGCAGTATTTT
TRBJ2-3,TRBD2,-,TRBV15,CATSRGLADTDTQYF,TGTGCCACCAGCAGAGGACTAGCGGACACAGATACGCAGTATTTT
TRBJ2-7,-,-,TRBV28,CASRSTFSRDEQYF,TGTGCCAGCAGATCGACATTCTCACGGGACGAGCAGTACTTC
TRBJ1-2,-,-,TRBV30,CAWSGANYGYTF,TGTGCCTGGAGTGGGGCAAACTATGGCTACACCTTC
TRBJ2-5,TRBD1,-,TRBV6-5,CASSYGRDSKETQYF,TGTGCCAGCAGTTACGGCCGGGACAGTAAAGAGACCCAGTACTTC
TRBJ1-1,-,-,TRBV5-4,CASSPRGAEELDTEAFF,TGTGCCAGCAGCCCTCGGGGAGCGGAGGAATTGGACACTGAAGCTTTCTTT
TRBJ1-6,-,-,TRBV20-1,CSALPPGQGNNSPLHF,TGCAGTGCTCTCCCTCCGGGACAAGGAAATAATTCACCCCTCCACTTT
TRBJ1-1,-,once,TRBV5-4,CASVGGTEAFF,TGTGCCAGTGTGGGGGGCACTGAAGCTTTCTTT
TRBJ1-3,-,-,TRBV28,CASSPGGGDTIYF,TGTGCCAGCAGCCCCGGAGGGGGAGACACCATATATTTT
TRBJ1-5,-,-,TRBV6-2/TRBV6-3,CASSGPFQQPQHF,TGTGCCAGCAGCGGTCCCTTCCAGCAGCCCCAGCATTTT
TRBJ2-7,-,-,TRBV10-2,CATHGSYEQYF,TGCGCCACCCACGGCTCCTACGAGCAGTACTTC
TRBJ1-6,-,-,TRBV20-1,CSAIPITGDSPLHF,TGCAGTGCTATACCAATCACAGGAGATTCACCCCTCCACTTT
TRBJ1-4,TRBD1,-,TRBV9,CASSPRGTGSEKLFF,TGTGCCAGCAGCCCCCGTGGGACAGGGAGTGAAAAACTGTTTTTT
TRBJ2-1,-,-,TRBV9,CASSSGGGEQFF,TGTGCCAGCAGCTCGGGGGGCGGTGAGCAGTTCTTC
TRBJ1-1,TRBD1,-,TRBV20-1,CSAPRTGAEAFF,TGCAGTGCTCCACGGACAGGGGCTGAAGCTTTCTTT
TRBJ2-7,-,-,TRBV9,CASSPFCEQYF,TGTGCCAGCAGCCCCTTCTGCGAGCAGTACTTC
TRBJ2-6,-,once,TRBV6-2/TRBV6-3,CASSQMSSGANVLTF,TGTGCCAGCAGCCAGATGAGTTCTGGGGCCAACGTCCTGACTTTC